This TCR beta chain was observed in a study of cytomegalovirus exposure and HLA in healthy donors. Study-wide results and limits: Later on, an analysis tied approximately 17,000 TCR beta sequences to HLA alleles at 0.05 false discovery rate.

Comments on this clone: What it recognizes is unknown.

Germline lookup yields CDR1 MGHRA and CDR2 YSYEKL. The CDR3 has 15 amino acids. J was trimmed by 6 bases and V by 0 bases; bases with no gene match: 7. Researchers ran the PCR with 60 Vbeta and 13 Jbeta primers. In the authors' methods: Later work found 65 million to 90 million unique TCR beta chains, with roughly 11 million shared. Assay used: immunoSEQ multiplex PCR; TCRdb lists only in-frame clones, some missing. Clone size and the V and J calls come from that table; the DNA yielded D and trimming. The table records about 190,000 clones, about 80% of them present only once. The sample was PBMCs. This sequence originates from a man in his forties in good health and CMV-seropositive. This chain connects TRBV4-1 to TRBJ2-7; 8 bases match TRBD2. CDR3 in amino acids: CASSQDQTSVREQYF. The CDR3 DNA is TGCGCCAGCAGCCAAGATCAGACTAGCGTTCGCGAGCAGTACTTC.